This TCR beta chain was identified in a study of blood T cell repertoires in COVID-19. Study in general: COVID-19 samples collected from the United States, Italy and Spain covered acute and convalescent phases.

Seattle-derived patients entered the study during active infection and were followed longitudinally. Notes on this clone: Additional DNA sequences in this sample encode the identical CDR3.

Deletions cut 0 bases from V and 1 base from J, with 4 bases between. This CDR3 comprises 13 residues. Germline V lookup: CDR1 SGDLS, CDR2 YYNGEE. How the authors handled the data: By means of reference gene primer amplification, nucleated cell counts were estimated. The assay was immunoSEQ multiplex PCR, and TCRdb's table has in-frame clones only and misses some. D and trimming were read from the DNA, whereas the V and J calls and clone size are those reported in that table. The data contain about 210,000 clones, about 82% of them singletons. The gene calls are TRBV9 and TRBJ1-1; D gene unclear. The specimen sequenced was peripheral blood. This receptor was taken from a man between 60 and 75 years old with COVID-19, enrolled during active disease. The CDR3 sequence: CASSVGPNTEAFF. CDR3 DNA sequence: TGTGCCAGCAGCGTAGGGCCGAACACTGAAGCTTTCTTT. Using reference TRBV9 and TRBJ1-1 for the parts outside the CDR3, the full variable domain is DSGVTQTPKHLITATGQRVTLRCSPRSGDLSVYWYQQSLDQGLQFLIQYYNGEERAKGNILERFSAQQFPDLHSELNLSSLELGDSALYFCASSVGPNTEAFFGQGTRLTVV.